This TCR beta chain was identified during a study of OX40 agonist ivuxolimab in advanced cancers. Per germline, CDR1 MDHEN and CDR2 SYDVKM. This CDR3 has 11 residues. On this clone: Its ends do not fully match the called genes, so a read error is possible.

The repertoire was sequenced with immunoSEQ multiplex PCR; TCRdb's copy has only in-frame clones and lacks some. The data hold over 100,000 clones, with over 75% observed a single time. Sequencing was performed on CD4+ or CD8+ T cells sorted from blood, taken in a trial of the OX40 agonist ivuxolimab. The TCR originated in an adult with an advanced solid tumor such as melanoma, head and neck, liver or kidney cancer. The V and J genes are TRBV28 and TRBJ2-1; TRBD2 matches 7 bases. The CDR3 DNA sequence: TGTGCCAGCAGCCAAAGCGGGGTCCCCGTCTTC. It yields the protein CASSQSGVPVF.